This TCR beta chain was sequenced for a study of control samples from healthy donors and cancer patients. Produced via immunoSEQ multiplex PCR; TCRdb's table is partial and in-frame only. The sample has 100,000 to 150,000 clones, around nine tenths seen once. Per the germline V gene, CDR1 is MRHNA and CDR2 is SNTAGT. This CDR3 region has 18 residues. Trimming removed 0 bases at V and 2 bases at J, with 20 bases between. The origin of this receptor is a man in his late teens or twenties in good health. Sequencing was carried out using blood. The V and J genes are TRBV6-4 and TRBJ2-7; D is uncertain. CDR3 sequence (DNA): TGTGCCAGCAGTGACTCAGGTCAGCCCTACGACCCAACCTACGAGCAGTACTTC. This encodes CASSDSGQPYDPTYEQYF.